These T cell receptor beta chains were read from a single sample in a study of T cells in Graves' hyperthyroidism and ophthalmopathy. TCRdb reanalysed the multiplex PCR reads using MiXCR and keeps one entry per CDR3 protein. The sample holds roughly 660,000 distinct CDR3 sequences, 15% to 20% seen once. Sequences were obtained from blood. Source of these receptors: a man between 50 and 59 years old with Graves' hyperthyroidism. Each CDR3 is given with its conserved first and last residue. The D gene is left open where the match is weak. Clone size is not always given. Where it is, it says once, few, many or a class for expanded clones.

D,size,V,J,CDR3,DNA
NA,few,TRBV18,TRBJ2-4,CASSPPSVAKNIQYF,TGTGCCAGCTCACCACCGTCTGTAGCCAAAAACATTCAGTACTTC
NA,many,TRBV7-2,TRBJ2-7,CASSLNPGGGYEQYF,TGTGCCAGCAGCCTCAACCCAGGGGGGGGCTACGAGCAGTACTTC
TRBD2,NA,TRBV6-4,TRBJ2-3,CASRRTSGRAEDTQYF,TGTGCCAGCAGAAGAACTAGCGGGAGGGCAGAAGATACGCAGTATTTT
NA,NA,TRBV28,TRBJ2-1,CASSPKGEGYNEQFF,TGTGCCAGCAGTCCCAAGGGGGAGGGGTACAATGAGCAGTTCTTC
NA,few,TRBV7-8,TRBJ2-7,CASSLLAASGRGQYF,TGTGCCAGCAGCTTACTGGCGGCCTCGGGCCGGGGGCAGTACTTC
NA,few,TRBV28,TRBJ1-4,CASGQPTNEKLFF,TGTGCCAGCGGACAGCCAACTAATGAAAAACTGTTTTTT
TRBD1,NA,TRBV5-8,TRBJ1-6,CASSLAGRGRRSPLHF,TGTGCCAGCAGCTTGGCCGGCAGGGGGCGCCGGTCACCCCTCCACTTT
NA,few,TRBV28,TRBJ1-2,CASSLWKQGYGYTF,TGTGCCAGCAGTTTATGGAAACAGGGCTATGGCTACACCTTC
NA,many,TRBV2,TRBJ2-3,CASSSGRDTQYF,TGTGCCAGCAGCTCAGGGAGAGATACGCAGTATTTT
TRBD1,many,TRBV12-3/TRBV12-4,TRBJ2-5,CASSTGQVSETQYF,TGTGCCAGCAGTACGGGACAGGTGTCAGAGACCCAGTACTTC
NA,NA,TRBV29-1,TRBJ2-3,CSVDGTLTDTQYF,TGCAGCGTTGACGGGACCCTCACAGATACGCAGTATTTT
TRBD2,many,TRBV28,TRBJ2-1,CASSTTSGRPNEQFF,TGTGCCAGCAGCACGACTAGCGGGAGGCCCAATGAGCAGTTCTTC
NA,NA,TRBV6-2/TRBV6-3,TRBJ2-1,CASSAIRAGQFF,TGTGCCAGCAGTGCCATTCGGGCAGGGCAGTTCTTC
NA,many,TRBV30,TRBJ1-2,CAWSVRGAEGYTF,TGTGCCTGGAGTGTACGGGGGGCGGAGGGCTACACCTTC
TRBD2,many,TRBV29-1,TRBJ2-7,CSVEDEDILAGGGYEQYF,TGCAGCGTTGAAGACGAGGATATACTAGCGGGAGGTGGTTACGAGCAGTACTTC
TRBD1,many,TRBV28,TRBJ1-2,CASSSRQGNGYTF,TGTGCCAGCAGTTCCCGACAGGGTAATGGCTACACCTTC
NA,few,TRBV6-1,TRBJ1-3,CASNLDASSGNTIYF,TGTGCCAGCAACCTAGACGCAAGCTCTGGAAACACCATATATTTT
NA,many,TRBV10-3,TRBJ1-2,CAITGTPNNPHTF,TGTGCCATCACTGGGACGCCCAATAACCCACACACCTTC
NA,few,TRBV6-8,TRBJ1-2,CASSYSKNYGYTF,TGTGCCAGCAGTTACTCGAAGAACTATGGCTACACCTTC
NA,many,TRBV27,TRBJ1-1,CASIQTEGEVPEAFF,TGTGCCAGCATACAAACGGAGGGGGAGGTCCCTGAAGCTTTCTTT
TRBD1,few,TRBV27,TRBJ2-2,CASSQGQGYTGELFF,TGTGCCAGCAGCCAAGGACAGGGGTACACCGGGGAGCTGTTTTTT
NA,many,TRBV13,TRBJ1-4,CASSWERTGNEKLFF,TGTGCCAGCAGCTGGGAGAGGACGGGAAATGAAAAACTGTTTTTT
NA,many,TRBV6-1,TRBJ1-5,CASRNGDQPQHF,TGTGCCAGCAGAAACGGGGATCAGCCCCAGCATTTT
NA,NA,TRBV12-3/TRBV12-4,TRBJ2-2,CASSPGSFVELFF,TGTGCCAGCAGTCCCGGGTCTTTCGTTGAGCTGTTTTTT